This TCR beta chain was recovered during a study of cytomegalovirus exposure and HLA in healthy donors. With 60 Vbeta and 13 Jbeta primers, the PCR was carried out. Method: immunoSEQ multiplex PCR; TCRdb's copy keeps in-frame clones and lacks some. The table has approximately 220,000 clones, about 77% seen once. The receptor's source is a woman between 25 and 40 years old in good health and CMV-seronegative. Sequenced sample: PBMCs.

The CDR3 reads CASSEVGLAGPSPLHF. The CDR3, as DNA: TGTGCCAGCAGTGAGGTGGGCCTTGCCGGCCCTTCACCCCTCCACTTT. The V and J genes are TRBV6-1 and TRBJ1-6; D is uncertain. Per the germline V gene, CDR1 is MNHNS and CDR2 is SASEGT. This CDR3 region has 16 residues. V was trimmed by 3 bases and J by 9 bases, leaving 18 bases between them.